A selection of T cell receptor beta chains follows, all from one sample in a study of radiation and T cells in renal cell carcinoma. Only in-frame clones appear in the TCRdb table, and some are missing; sequencing was by immunoSEQ multiplex PCR. The sample consists of more than 120,000 clones, 86% of them appearing once. Here the sequenced sample was blood, taken from a patient whose treatment included radiotherapy and nephrectomy. These receptors were collected from a woman aged 45-65 years with renal cell carcinoma. Both conserved end residues are part of each CDR3. A D gene is named only where the DNA matches it firmly. Expanded clones are given a class, and other clones once, few, many or no size at all.

d_call | j_call | clone_size | v_call | cdr3_aa | cdr3_nt
. | TRBJ2-5 | . | TRBV7-2 | CASSSRGVRETQYF | TGTGCCAGCAGCTCGAGGGGGGTCCGGGAGACCCAGTACTTC
TRBD2 | TRBJ2-1 | once | TRBV10-3 | CAISGLAGEGEQFF | TGTGCCATCAGTGGGCTAGCGGGAGAAGGTGAGCAGTTCTTC
. | TRBJ2-1 | many | TRBV18 | CASSELPADDEQFF | TGTGCCAGCTCGGAACTTCCGGCTGACGATGAGCAGTTCTTC
. | TRBJ1-5 | . | TRBV15 | CATSGVSPNQPQHF | TGTGCCACCAGTGGGGTGTCTCCTAATCAGCCCCAGCATTTT
TRBD2 | TRBJ2-2 | once | TRBV6-4 | CASSDSGRGGPGELFF | TGTGCCAGCAGTGACTCTGGCCGGGGGGGCCCCGGGGAGCTGTTTTTT
TRBD2 | TRBJ2-1 | . | TRBV4-3 | CASSQDYGLAGAYNEQFF | TGCGCCAGCAGCCAAGATTACGGACTAGCGGGTGCCTACAATGAGCAGTTCTTC
. | TRBJ1-2 | . | TRBV6-5 | CASTPDWLYGYTF | TGTGCCAGCACTCCAGACTGGCTCTATGGCTACACCTTC
TRBD1 | TRBJ1-2 | . | TRBV6-5 | CASRPGGNYGYTF | TGTGCCAGCAGACCAGGGGGTAACTATGGCTACACCTTC
. | TRBJ1-1 | . | TRBV28 | CASSLWGRETFF | TGTGCCAGCAGTTTATGGGGCAGGGAAACTTTCTTT
. | TRBJ2-4 | . | TRBV5-6 | CASSLSGATKNIQYF | TGTGCCAGCAGCTTATCCGGCGCGACCAAAAACATTCAGTACTTC
TRBD1 | TRBJ2-7 | . | TRBV19 | CASSGPGQGFSYEQYF | TGTGCCAGTAGTGGGCCGGGACAGGGATTCTCCTACGAGCAGTACTTC
. | TRBJ1-2 | . | TRBV6-5 | CASSYGRDYGYTF | TGTGCCAGCAGTTACGGGAGGGACTATGGCTACACCTTC
. | TRBJ2-2 | . | TRBV9 | CASSHRTDNTGELFF | TGTGCCAGCAGCCACCGGACAGACAACACCGGGGAGCTGTTTTTT
TRBD1 | TRBJ2-7 | . | TRBV19 | CASSLWTGEQYF | TGTGCCAGTAGTCTTTGGACAGGCGAGCAGTACTTC
. | TRBJ1-1 | . | TRBV6-6 | CASSYSGQPYTEAFF | TGTGCCAGCAGTTACTCGGGGCAGCCGTACACTGAAGCTTTCTTT
TRBD2 | TRBJ2-7 | once | TRBV5-1 | CASNPTSGPPSSYEQYF | TGCGCCAGCAACCCGACTAGCGGGCCTCCTAGCTCCTACGAGCAGTACTTC
. | TRBJ2-4 | once | TRBV6-1 | CASSVGPGLAKNIQYF | TGTGCCAGCAGTGTGGGTCCAGGACTAGCCAAAAACATTCAGTACTTC
. | TRBJ2-3 | . | TRBV5-1 | CASSLEVDLPTDTQYF | TGCGCCAGCAGCTTGGAGGTGGACCTTCCCACAGATACGCAGTATTTT
. | TRBJ1-4 | . | TRBV19 | CASSTGETNEKLFF | TGTGCCAGTAGTACAGGGGAAACTAATGAAAAACTGTTTTTT
. | TRBJ2-7 | . | TRBV4-3 | CASSQFGDWNTEQYF | TGCGCCAGCAGCCAGTTTGGGGACTGGAATACCGAGCAGTACTTC
. | TRBJ1-2 | . | TRBV19 | CASSTGANYGYTF | TGTGCCAGTAGTACAGGAGCTAACTATGGCTACACCTTC
TRBD2 | TRBJ2-7 | . | TRBV10-3 | CAIRFGGSSYEQYF | TGTGCCATCAGGTTCGGGGGGAGCTCCTACGAGCAGTACTTC
. | TRBJ1-3 | . | TRBV7-2 | CASSLFRGAGNTIYF | TGTGCCAGCAGCTTATTCAGGGGAGCAGGAAACACCATATATTTT
. | TRBJ2-1 | . | TRBV11-3 | CASSRGVDNEQFF | TGTGCCAGCAGTCGGGGAGTGGACAATGAGCAGTTCTTC
TRBD1 | TRBJ2-7 | . | TRBV27 | CASSSRQGAAYEQYF | TGTGCCAGCAGTTCCAGACAGGGGGCCGCCTACGAGCAGTACTTC
. | TRBJ2-2 | . | TRBV19 | CASSIWGSYTGELFF | TGTGCCAGTAGTATCTGGGGGAGTTACACCGGGGAGCTGTTTTTT
TRBD2 | TRBJ2-3 | . | TRBV19 | CASGLAGGDTQYF | TGTGCCAGCGGACTAGCGGGGGGAGATACGCAGTATTTT
. | TRBJ2-5 | . | TRBV11-2 | CASSFDPARETQYF | TGTGCCAGCAGCTTTGACCCAGCGCGGGAGACCCAGTACTTC
. | TRBJ2-7 | . | TRBV7-2 | CASSLVGDSSYEQYF | TGTGCCAGCAGCTTAGTTGGAGACAGCTCCTACGAGCAGTACTTC
TRBD1 | TRBJ1-2 | . | TRBV19 | CASTAGQGLNYGYTF | TGTGCCAGTACCGCGGGACAGGGGCTTAACTATGGCTACACCTTC
. | TRBJ1-2 | few | TRBV9 | CASSARVDYGYTF | TGTGCCAGCAGCGCCAGGGTCGACTATGGCTACACCTTC
. | TRBJ2-4 | . | TRBV6-1 | CASSDLGTNIQYF | TGTGCCAGCAGTGATTTAGGGACGAACATTCAGTACTTC
TRBD1 | TRBJ1-2 | . | TRBV5-1 | CASSDGTGTNYGYTF | TGCGCCAGCAGCGACGGGACAGGGACTAACTATGGCTACACCTTC
. | TRBJ1-3 | . | TRBV7-2 | CASHLGNNGNTIYF | TGTGCCAGCCACTTAGGAAATAATGGAAACACCATATATTTT
TRBD2 | TRBJ2-7 | . | TRBV5-4 | CASSLEGLAGLREQYF | TGTGCCAGCAGCTTGGAAGGACTAGCGGGGTTACGTGAGCAGTACTTC
. | TRBJ2-3 | . | TRBV19 | CASSIQLLDTQYF | TGTGCCAGTAGTATTCAGCTTTTGGATACGCAGTATTTT
. | TRBJ2-2 | . | TRBV10-1 | CASSQSPDTGELFF | TGCGCCAGCAGTCAATCCCCCGACACCGGGGAGCTGTTTTTT
TRBD2 | TRBJ2-7 | . | TRBV11-2 | CASSFLAGYDEQYF | TGTGCCAGCAGCTTTTTAGCGGGATACGACGAGCAGTACTTC
TRBD2 | TRBJ2-2 | . | TRBV6-1 | CASTPSGHHRELFF | TGTGCCAGCACTCCTAGCGGCCACCACCGGGAGCTGTTTTTT
TRBD1 | TRBJ1-2 | . | TRBV10-1 | CASRQGAGRRGYGYTF | TGCGCCAGCAGACAGGGGGCGGGTCGTCGTGGCTATGGCTACACCTTC
TRBD2 | TRBJ2-2 | . | TRBV25-1 | CASRLAANTGELFF | TGTGCCAGCCGCCTAGCGGCAAACACCGGGGAGCTGTTTTTT
TRBD1 | TRBJ2-7 | . | TRBV2 | CASRRQGAGSYEQYF | TGTGCCAGCAGACGACAGGGAGCCGGCTCCTACGAGCAGTACTTC
. | TRBJ1-5 | once | TRBV5-1 | CASSLIGDLNQPQHF | TGCGCCAGCAGCCTGATAGGGGATCTCAATCAGCCCCAGCATTTT
. | TRBJ1-6 | . | TRBV30 | CAWDRREDSPLHF | TGTGCCTGGGATCGAAGGGAGGATTCACCCCTCCACTTT
. | TRBJ1-6 | . | TRBV7-9 | CASSRAGRSNSPLHF | TGTGCCAGCAGCCGGGCGGGGCGCAGTAATTCACCCCTCCACTTT
TRBD1 | TRBJ2-6 | . | TRBV7-9 | CASSLTGGLFGANVLTF | TGTGCCAGCAGCCTAACAGGGGGGCTTTTTGGGGCCAACGTCCTGACTTTC
. | TRBJ1-5 | . | TRBV19 | CASSFRTSNQPQHF | TGTGCCAGTAGTTTTAGGACCTCGAATCAGCCCCAGCATTTT
. | TRBJ1-3 | . | TRBV7-3 | CASSDNGNTIYF | TGTGCCAGCAGCGACAATGGAAACACCATATATTTT
. | TRBJ2-1 | . | TRBV28 | CASHPSVSSYNEQFF | TGTGCCAGCCACCCTAGCGTAAGCTCCTACAATGAGCAGTTCTTC
TRBD1 | TRBJ1-5 | once | TRBV9 | CASSAGTGVWSNQPQHF | TGTGCCAGCAGCGCCGGAACAGGGGTTTGGAGCAATCAGCCCCAGCATTTT
. | TRBJ2-1 | . | TRBV7-2 | CASSLRAGPSSHEQFF | TGTGCCAGCAGCTTACGGGCGGGGCCCTCCTCCCATGAGCAGTTCTTC
. | TRBJ2-1 | once | TRBV21-1 | CASSKEPTTGNEQFF | TGTGCCAGCAGCAAAGAGCCGACAACCGGCAATGAGCAGTTCTTC